The clone carrying this T cell receptor beta chain was picked up a small number of times. The sample originates from a study of cytomegalovirus exposure and HLA in healthy donors. The primer mix had 60 Vbeta and 13 Jbeta primers. Method: immunoSEQ multiplex PCR; TCRdb's copy keeps in-frame clones and lacks some. The sample lists 120,000 to 150,000 clones, just under 75% seen once, with 1.6% in the top ten. Germline lookup yields CDR1 ENHRY and CDR2 SYGVKD. Trimming shortened V by 10 bases and J by 3 bases, and 16 bases separated the two germline ends. This CDR3 spans 13 amino acids. The chain is built from TRBV10-3 and TRBJ2-7, with D maybe TRBD2 (6 bases). The sequence derives from a woman aged 18-29 years in good health and CMV-seronegative. Material for sequencing was PBMCs. The DNA of the CDR3 is TGTGCCACGGGGGACGGAGCAAACTACGAGCAGTACTTC. The encoded protein is CATGDGANYEQYF.